A single sample is the source of the 2 T cell receptor beta chains below, sequenced in a study of patients and donors after allogeneic stem cell transplantation. MiXCR, applied by TCRdb to the RT-PCR reads, yields one record per CDR3 protein. Of about 87,000 distinct CDR3 sequences listed, around 5% are singletons. Sequenced sample: blood, either unsorted or a sorted T cell fraction (not recorded which). These receptors all come from a human donor who was either an allogeneic HSCT recipient or a stem cell or donor lymphocyte infusion donor (not recorded which). It is not recorded whose cells these are; they may come from a transplant donor.

This clonotype was detected only a few times. The V call is TRBV29-1, the J call TRBJ2-7; D is perhaps TRBD1 (5 bases). Germline V lookup: CDR1 SQVTM, CDR2 ANQGSEA. Trimming removed 4 bases at V and 0 bases at J, with 7 bases between. The CDR3 is made up of 12 amino acids. CDR3 nucleotide sequence: TGCAGCGTTGGTGACAGCTCCTACGAGCAGTACTTC. This encodes CSVGDSSYEQYF.

The table lists this clonotype with many counts. The chain links TRBV7-8 to TRBJ2-1, with TRBD1 matching 7 bases. The CDR3 spans 14 residues. Germline V lookup: CDR1 SGHVS, CDR2 FQNEAQ. Unmatched junction bases numbered 10, after V lost 5 bases and J lost 9 bases. This CDR3 reads CASSVQGIRAEQFF. The CDR3 DNA sequence: TGTGCCAGCAGCGTACAGGGGATCCGTGCTGAGCAGTTCTTC. Looking up the rest from reference TRBV7-8 and TRBJ2-1 gives the full variable domain: GAGVSQSPRYKVAKRGQDVALRCDPISGHVSLFWYQQALGQGPEFLTYFQNEAQLDKSGLPSDRFFAERPEGSVSTLKIQRTQQEDSAVYLCASSVQGIRAEQFFGPGTRLTVL.